Listed below are T cell receptor beta chains from one sample, sequenced in a study of identical twins. TCRdb ran MiXCR on the 5' RACE reads and lists one entry per CDR3 protein. The sample lists about 530,000 distinct CDR3 sequences; roughly 15% were seen once. The sample also formed part of further work on yellow fever vaccine responses in identical twins.

Source material: CD4+ T cells sorted from blood. The receptors stem from a woman aged 18-30 years in good health. The CDR3 runs from the conserved cysteine through the conserved F or W. A D gene is named only where the DNA matches it firmly. Expanded clones get a size class; other rows say once, few or many, or leave the size out.

TRBV20-1	-	TRBJ2-7	TRBD2	15	TGCAGTGCTAGAGACCCCTCCCCGGGGGGTTACGAGCAGTACTTC	CSARDPSPGGYEQYF
TRBV28	-	TRBJ2-1	-	15	TGTGCCAGCAGTTTCGGACGGGCGCATACCAATGAGCAGTTCTTC	CASSFGRAHTNEQFF
TRBV19	-	TRBJ2-7	-	15	TGTGCCAGTAGCCTACTCGGAGGAGGGACCTACGAGCAGTACTTC	CASSLLGGGTYEQYF
TRBV4-1	-	TRBJ1-6	-	11	TGCGCCAGCAGCCAAGATTCTACCCTCCACTTT	CASSQDSTLHF
TRBV10-2	-	TRBJ2-5	TRBD2	14	TGCGCCAGCAGTTTTAGCGGGGGGGTGGAGACCCAGTACTTC	CASSFSGGVETQYF
TRBV6-6	-	TRBJ1-2	-	13	TGTGCCAGCAGAAACAGGGTCGAGTATGGCTACACCTTC	CASRNRVEYGYTF
TRBV9	-	TRBJ2-1	TRBD2	12	TGTGCCACCCGGGCCGGCGGGAGTGAGCAGTTCTTC	CATRAGGSEQFF
TRBV2	-	TRBJ2-7	-	15	TGTGCCAGCAGTGAAGCGCAAGACTCCCACTACGAGCAGTACTTC	CASSEAQDSHYEQYF
TRBV11-2	few	TRBJ2-1	TRBD2	16	TGTGCCAGCAGCTTAGCCGTGACTAGCGGGGTGAATGAGCAGTTCTTC	CASSLAVTSGVNEQFF
TRBV6-1	-	TRBJ2-1	-	15	TGTGCCAGCAGCCCTCTAGCGATACGGGCCAATGAGCAGTTCTTC	CASSPLAIRANEQFF
TRBV29-1	once	TRBJ2-5	-	14	TGCAGCGTTGAGCGGGACAAATGGGGAGAGACCCAGTACTTC	CSVERDKWGETQYF
TRBV24-1	-	TRBJ1-2	-	14	TGTGCCACCAGTGAGTCAAGGGCCAACTATGGCTACACCTTC	CATSESRANYGYTF
TRBV5-1	few	TRBJ2-2	TRBD2	20	TGCGCCAGCAGCTTGGTTGGGACTAGCGGGGGCCACATAAACACCGGGGAGCTGTTTTTT	CASSLVGTSGGHINTGELFF
TRBV12-3/TRBV12-4	few	TRBJ1-4	TRBD1	14	TGTGCCAGCAGTCCAGGGACAGGGATATCGAGACTGTTTTTT	CASSPGTGISRLFF
TRBV5-1	many	TRBJ2-7	TRBD2	14	TGCGCCAGCAGCGCTAGCGGGGCCACCTACGAGCAGTACTTC	CASSASGATYEQYF
TRBV28	few	TRBJ2-1	TRBD1	17	TGTGCCAGCAGTTTATTATTAGGGACAGGGGGCGGGAATGAGCAGTTCTTC	CASSLLLGTGGGNEQFF
TRBV24-1	-	TRBJ2-3	-	14	TGTGCCACCAGTGATGAGTCCCCCGAGGATACGCAGTATTTT	CATSDESPEDTQYF
TRBV7-3	-	TRBJ2-6	-	16	TGTGCCAGCAGCTTAGGACCGACCTCTGGGGCCAACGTCCTGACTTTC	CASSLGPTSGANVLTF
TRBV28	-	TRBJ1-2	-	13	TGTGCCAGCAGTCCAGGGACCTTCTATGGCTACACCTTC	CASSPGTFYGYTF
TRBV3-1	-	TRBJ2-1	TRBD2	15	TGTGCCAGCAGCGACGGGGGGGCTGGCTACAATGAGCAGTTCTTC	CASSDGGAGYNEQFF
TRBV27	-	TRBJ2-1	TRBD2	16	TGTGCCAGCAGCCCCGTGGCTAGCGGGGGGAGCAATGAGCAGTTCTTC	CASSPVASGGSNEQFF
TRBV5-1	-	TRBJ2-7	-	15	TGCGCCAGCAGCTTGACGGCAGGGGAAGGGTACGAGCAGTACTTC	CASSLTAGEGYEQYF
TRBV12-3/TRBV12-4	-	TRBJ1-5	-	14	TGTGCCAGCAGCTTCGGGACTGTAAATCAGCCCCAGCATTTT	CASSFGTVNQPQHF
TRBV7-2	-	TRBJ2-1	-	16	TGTGCCAGCAACTTGGGTTCGGGGAACTCCTACAATGAGCAGTTCTTC	CASNLGSGNSYNEQFF
TRBV6-5	few	TRBJ2-3	-	11	TGTGCCAGCAACCTCTCTCCTACGCAGTATTTT	CASNLSPTQYF
TRBV5-1	few	TRBJ1-6	-	15	TGCGCCAGCAGCTTGTCGGCCTCCTATAATTCACCCCTCCACTTT	CASSLSASYNSPLHF
TRBV15	-	TRBJ2-2	TRBD1	16	TGTGCCACCAGCCCGTCCCGGGACAGACGCACCGGGGAGCTGTTTTTT	CATSPSRDRRTGELFF
TRBV12-3/TRBV12-4	-	TRBJ2-7	-	14	TGTGCCAGCAGTTTAGTGGGCTTAACCTACGAGCAGTACTTC	CASSLVGLTYEQYF
TRBV19	few	TRBJ2-1	-	14	TGTGCCAGTAGTATGGAGACAACCCACAATGAGCAGTTCTTC	CASSMETTHNEQFF
TRBV20-1	few	TRBJ2-3	TRBD2	17	TGCAGTGCTAGAGCGGTGGTAGCGGGATCACGCACAGATACGCAGTATTTT	CSARAVVAGSRTDTQYF
TRBV28	few	TRBJ2-3	-	16	TGTGCCAGCACCCCCCTGGACAGGGCGGGGGCAGATACGCAGTATTTT	CASTPLDRAGADTQYF
TRBV7-2	few	TRBJ1-3	-	16	TGTGCCAGCAGCTTAGGCCCGACCTCTTCTGGAAACACCATATATTTT	CASSLGPTSSGNTIYF
TRBV2	many	TRBJ2-1	-	14	TGCGCCAGCAGTCGGCAGGGCAGCTACAATGAGCAGTTCTTC	CASSRQGSYNEQFF
TRBV29-1	many	TRBJ2-5	TRBD1	15	TGCAGCGTTGCGGGCATACAGGGGGCTTGGGAGACCCAGTACTTC	CSVAGIQGAWETQYF
TRBV28	few	TRBJ2-1	TRBD1	16	TGTGCCAGCAGCCCCTACCACAGGGGATCCTACAATGAGCAGTTCTTC	CASSPYHRGSYNEQFF
TRBV10-3	-	TRBJ1-3	TRBD1	23	TGTGCCATCACGAGAGCCGGGACAGGGGATCGTAGGAAGACAAGCTACTCTGGAAACACCATATATTTT	CAITRAGTGDRRKTSYSGNTIYF
TRBV7-9	few	TRBJ1-1	-	15	TGTGCCAGCAGCTTTAGACAGGCACCGAACACTGAAGCTTTCTTT	CASSFRQAPNTEAFF
TRBV5-1	few	TRBJ2-1	-	16	TGCGCCAGCAGCATGACGAGCGGAAGCTCCTACAATGAGCAGTTCTTC	CASSMTSGSSYNEQFF
TRBV20-1	-	TRBJ1-5	-	14	TGCAGTGCTAGAGATACTAAGGGGCCTGGGCCCCAGCATTTT	CSARDTKGPGPQHF
TRBV11-2	-	TRBJ2-1	-	12	TGTGCCAGCAGCTTAGACACGACTGAGCAGTTCTTC	CASSLDTTEQFF
TRBV20-1	few	TRBJ2-3	-	13	TGCAGTGCTAGCGGGCCGAGCACAGATACGCAGTATTTT	CSASGPSTDTQYF
TRBV5-1	many	TRBJ2-7	-	11	TGCGCCAGCAGCGGGGCCTACGAGCAGTACTTC	CASSGAYEQYF
TRBV5-1	-	TRBJ2-5	-	15	TGCGCCAGCAGCTTGGATGGCGGAACCCAAGAGACCCAGTACTTC	CASSLDGGTQETQYF
TRBV19	-	TRBJ1-1	TRBD1	14	TGTGCCAGTAGAGAGGGACAGTCGAACACTGAAGCTTTCTTT	CASREGQSNTEAFF
TRBV7-3	-	TRBJ2-2	TRBD2	16	TGTGCCAGCAGCCCTAGCGGAGGACTAGGCGCCGGGGAGCTGTTTTTT	CASSPSGGLGAGELFF
TRBV20-1	-	TRBJ2-7	TRBD2	15	TGCAGTGCTAGAGCAGCCGGGACTAGGATTTACGAGCAGTACTTC	CSARAAGTRIYEQYF
TRBV28	-	TRBJ2-5	-	15	TGTGCCAGCAGTTTAGGCGGGGCAGGCGCAAAGACCCAGTACTTC	CASSLGGAGAKTQYF
TRBV10-3	few	TRBJ2-1	TRBD2	15	TGTGCCATCAGAGTGACTAGCGGAACTAACAATGAGCAGTTCTTC	CAIRVTSGTNNEQFF
TRBV12-3/TRBV12-4	-	TRBJ2-1	TRBD2	13	TGTGCCAGCAGACTAGCGGGAAGTACTGAGCAGTTCTTC	CASRLAGSTEQFF
TRBV11-2	few	TRBJ2-2	TRBD1	15	TGTGCCAGCAGCAGACAGGGTGGGCACACCGGGGAGCTGTTTTTT	CASSRQGGHTGELFF
TRBV6-1	once	TRBJ1-1	-	15	TGTGCCAGCATAAAATTGGGGTTATGGGGCACTGAAGCTTTCTTT	CASIKLGLWGTEAFF
TRBV12-3/TRBV12-4	few	TRBJ2-1	TRBD2	14	TGTGCCAGCAGTTTTGGGGGGACTATTAATGAGCAGTTCTTC	CASSFGGTINEQFF
TRBV10-2	few	TRBJ1-1	-	12	TGCGCCAGCAAGGTTGTTAGCACTGAAGCTTTCTTT	CASKVVSTEAFF
TRBV3-1	-	TRBJ2-2	TRBD2	17	TGTGCCAGCAGTCGGACTAGCGGGGCTGGGCGCACCGGGGAGCTGTTTTTT	CASSRTSGAGRTGELFF
TRBV27	-	TRBJ2-1	TRBD2	16	TGTGCCAGCAGTTTTAGACTAGCGGGGCTCCACAATGAGCAGTTCTTC	CASSFRLAGLHNEQFF